Listed below are T cell receptor beta chains from one sample, sequenced in a study of blood T cell repertoires in COVID-19. Method: immunoSEQ multiplex PCR; TCRdb's copy keeps in-frame clones and lacks some. This sample yields around 60,000 clones, of which roughly 74% are seen a single time; 28% belongs to the top ten. Sequencing used peripheral blood. These TCRs come from a woman older than 75 with acute or convalescent COVID-19. The CDR3 runs from the conserved cysteine through the conserved F or W. Each record gives: clone size, J gene, V gene, D gene, CDR3 DNA, CDR3 protein. The D gene is left open where the match is weak. Clone size is stated in some rows and not others, as once, few, many or a class when expanded.

few,TRBJ2-1,TRBV29-1,TRBD2,TGCAGCGTTGACGCATATCGGAATCTAGCGGCCAATGAGCAGTTCTTC,CSVDAYRNLAANEQFF
-,TRBJ2-7,TRBV3-1/TRBV3-2,TRBD2,TGTGCCAGCAGACGTTCTAGCGGGAGTTTCCACGAGCAGTACTTC,CASRRSSGSFHEQYF
-,TRBJ2-1,TRBV4-2,TRBD2,TGTGCCAGCAGCCAAGAACCGACCGGACTAGGTTCCTACAATGAGCAGTTCTTC,CASSQEPTGLGSYNEQFF
-,TRBJ2-7,TRBV7-8,-,TGTGCCAGCAGCTTAGCTGGCCTGCGGTCCCACGAGCAGTACTTC,CASSLAGLRSHEQYF
-,TRBJ2-5,TRBV14,TRBD2,TGTGCCAGCAGCCACGGGACTAGCGGGATTGGGGAGACCCAGTACTTC,CASSHGTSGIGETQYF
few,TRBJ2-7,TRBV6-2/TRBV6-3,TRBD2,TGTGCCAGCAGTTACCCCCCTATAGCGGGGCCTTCCTCCTACGAGCAGTACTTC,CASSYPPIAGPSSYEQYF
-,TRBJ2-7,TRBV27,TRBD1,TGTGCCAGCAGCCCGGGACAGGGATTCCTCGAGCAGTACTTC,CASSPGQGFLEQYF
once,TRBJ2-3,TRBV11-3,TRBD2,TGTGCCAGCAGCTCCGGACTAGCGGGAGCCTCAGATACGCAGTATTTT,CASSSGLAGASDTQYF
-,TRBJ2-3,TRBV5-1,TRBD2,TGCGCCAGCAGCGAGCGGGGCCACTCCACAGATACGCAGTATTTT,CASSERGHSTDTQYF
-,TRBJ2-3,TRBV5-5,TRBD2,TGTGCCAGCAGCCCTAGCGGTAGCACAGATACGCAGTATTTT,CASSPSGSTDTQYF
-,TRBJ2-7,TRBV7-2,-,TGTGCCAGCAGCTTAGCGGACTACTACGAGCAGTACTTC,CASSLADYYEQYF
-,TRBJ2-3,TRBV10-3,TRBD1,TGTGCCATCAGCGATCCTGGGACAGGGGGCAGGGATACGCAGTATTTT,CAISDPGTGGRDTQYF
once,TRBJ2-3,TRBV30,TRBD2,TGTGCCTGGAGCGACGGACTAGCGGGACACACAGATACGCAGTATTTT,CAWSDGLAGHTDTQYF
-,TRBJ2-5,TRBV7-2,TRBD2,TGTGCCAACTTCCTTAAGTTTCGGGAGGGCCAAGAGACCCAGTACTTC,CANFLKFREGQETQYF
-,TRBJ1-1,TRBV6-5,-,TGTGCCAGCACCCCGACAGAGAACACTGAAGCTTTCTTT,CASTPTENTEAFF
-,TRBJ2-1,TRBV4-3,-,TGCGCCAGCAGCCAGCTAGCGTCCAATGAGCAGTTCTTC,CASSQLASNEQFF
few,TRBJ2-7,TRBV3-1/TRBV3-2,-,TGTGCCAGCAGAAGCGGGCCCCCCTACGAGCAGTACTTC,CASRSGPPYEQYF
-,TRBJ2-7,TRBV19,TRBD1,TGTGCCAGTAGCCCGGGACAGGGGATTTACGAGCAGTACTTC,CASSPGQGIYEQYF
-,TRBJ2-1,TRBV19,-,TGTGCCAGTAGTATTTCCAGAAACAATGAGCAGTTCTTC,CASSISRNNEQFF
-,TRBJ2-7,TRBV27,-,TGTGCCAGCAGCCTAAGGGGTTCTCCCGAGCAGTACTTC,CASSLRGSPEQYF
once,TRBJ2-7,TRBV9,TRBD2,TGTGCCAGCAGCCCTGGCGGCGGGAGGGCCTACGAGCAGTACTTC,CASSPGGGRAYEQYF
-,TRBJ2-3,TRBV24-1,TRBD1,TGTGCCACCAGTGGCGAACAGGGGGTCACAGATACGCAGTATTTT,CATSGEQGVTDTQYF
few,TRBJ2-5,TRBV15,-,TGTGCCACCAGCAGGCCTCTACCAAGCGAGGAGACCCAGTACTTC,CATSRPLPSEETQYF
-,TRBJ1-6,TRBV2,-,TGTGCCAGCAAGGCGGAGAGCTCCTATAATTCACCCCTCCACTTT,CASKAESSYNSPLHF
-,TRBJ2-5,TRBV19,TRBD2,TGTGCCAGTAGTTCCGAGGGACTAGCGGGAGTTGGATATTACCAAGAGACCCAGTACTTC,CASSSEGLAGVGYYQETQYF
-,TRBJ2-2,TRBV5-6,-,TGTGCCAGCAGCTTAGGAGGGATAGGCACCGGGGAGCTGTTTTTT,CASSLGGIGTGELFF
-,TRBJ2-5,TRBV28,TRBD1,TGTGCCAGCGGGGCCGGACAGGGTGGAGAGACCCAGTACTTC,CASGAGQGGETQYF
-,TRBJ2-5,TRBV30,TRBD1,TGTGCCTGGAGGCGCGGGACAGGTATTCAAGAGACCCAGTACTTC,CAWRRGTGIQETQYF
few,TRBJ2-6,TRBV11-3,-,TGTGCCAGCAGCCCGGGACTCATCCCTGGGGCCAACGTCCTGACTTTC,CASSPGLIPGANVLTF
-,TRBJ2-3,TRBV7-2,TRBD2,TGTGCCAGCAGCTTAGCGGGACTAAGAGATACGCAGTATTTT,CASSLAGLRDTQYF
-,TRBJ2-2,TRBV4-2,-,TGTGCCAGCAGCCGAGAAGCGGGCTCGAACACCGGGGAGCTGTTTTTT,CASSREAGSNTGELFF
-,TRBJ1-5,TRBV21-1,-,TGTGCCAGCAGCCCCCAGAGCAGCAGGGCTGGGAATCAGCCCCAGCATTTT,CASSPQSSRAGNQPQHF
-,TRBJ1-4,TRBV29-1,TRBD1,TGCAGCGTTGAAGATCCTTTACAGGGGGAGGAAAAACTGTTTTTT,CSVEDPLQGEEKLFF
-,TRBJ2-7,TRBV15,-,TGTGCCACCAGCAGAGATCGGGGTGCCTCCTACGAGCAGTACTTC,CATSRDRGASYEQYF
few,TRBJ1-1,TRBV18,-,TGTGCCAGCTCCCGAACACTGAACACTGAAGCTTTCTTT,CASSRTLNTEAFF
few,TRBJ2-7,TRBV28,-,TGTGCCAGCAGTGCAACAGGGTTCAGGTACGAGCAGTACTTC,CASSATGFRYEQYF
-,TRBJ2-1,TRBV6-2/TRBV6-3,TRBD2,TGTGCCAGCAGTGAGACTAGCGGGAGAGCTGAGCAGTTCTTC,CASSETSGRAEQFF
-,TRBJ2-3,TRBV7-8,TRBD1,TGTGCCAGCAGCCCAACCAACAGGGGGCTGCCAGATACGCAGTATTTT,CASSPTNRGLPDTQYF
-,TRBJ2-5,TRBV20-1,TRBD2,TGCAGTGCTAGTGCTCTAGCGGGATTGGAGACCCAGTACTTC,CSASALAGLETQYF
many,TRBJ1-3,TRBV11-3,TRBD1,TGTGCCAGCAGACCGTACAGGGGGACTGGAAACACCATATATTTT,CASRPYRGTGNTIYF
once,TRBJ1-1,TRBV6-5,-,TGTGCCAGCAGTTACTCTACGGGGGAGGACACTGAAGCTTTCTTT,CASSYSTGEDTEAFF
-,TRBJ1-1,TRBV19,-,TGTGCCAGTAGTATTACAGGGATCAGCACTGAAGCTTTCTTT,CASSITGISTEAFF
-,TRBJ1-2,TRBV15,-,TGTGCCACCAGCACCCGGACTTCTGGCTATGGCTACACCTTC,CATSTRTSGYGYTF
-,TRBJ1-2,TRBV29-1,TRBD1,TGCAGCGTACGACAGGGTAATGGCTACACCTTC,CSVRQGNGYTF
-,TRBJ1-5,TRBV27,TRBD1,TGTGCCAGCAGTTCCGGGACAGGCGCCAATCAGCCCCAGCATTTT,CASSSGTGANQPQHF
-,TRBJ2-5,TRBV28,-,TGTGCCAGCAGGTCCCCCGGGACATGGGAGACCCAGTACTTC,CASRSPGTWETQYF
-,TRBJ2-3,TRBV11-2,-,TGTGCCAGCAGCCCTACACGGGGAGCGGATACGCAGTATTTT,CASSPTRGADTQYF